The 23 T cell receptor beta chains listed next were all sequenced from one sample in a study of T cell repertoires in cytomegalovirus infection. Via MiXCR, TCRdb re-called the reads, giving one row per CDR3 protein. Of about 320,000 distinct CDR3 sequences listed, approximately 9.5% were seen once; the top ten hold around 4.5%. Sample: PBMCs. These receptors all come from a human donor in good health (CMV status not recorded). Some clones in this sample may be carry-over from other donors' samples.

This chain links TRBV9 with TRBJ2-1; a possible D gene is TRBD1 (5 bases). V was trimmed by 4 bases and J by 1 base, leaving 15 bases between them. Germline V lookup: CDR1 SGDLS, CDR2 YYNGEE. The CDR3 is 16 amino acids. The CDR3 region is CASSSRVISSYNEQFF. The CDR3 region has the DNA TGTGCCAGCAGCTCCAGGGTGATCAGTTCCTACAATGAGCAGTTCTTC.

The chain carries TRBV12-3 or TRBV12-4 and TRBJ2-7; no definite D call. V lost 2 bases and J lost 1, with 9 bases in between. The CDR3 loop spans 14 amino acids. This CDR3 reads CASSLIPLSYEQYF. CDR3 in DNA: TGTGCCAGCAGTTTAATCCCCTTGTCCTACGAGCAGTACTTC.

The CDR3 loop reads CASSIDRGASPLHF. Written as DNA, the CDR3 is TGTGCCAGTAGTATAGACAGGGGTGCTTCACCCCTCCACTTT. The chain carries TRBV19 and TRBJ1-6, with D perhaps matching TRBD1 (6 bases). Germline assignment: CDR1 LNHDA and CDR2 SQIVND (reference sequence). V was shortened by 0 bases and J by 9 bases, with 9 bases between the two germline ends. This CDR3 has 14 residues. The full variable domain, rest sourced from reference TRBV19 and TRBJ1-6, is DGGITQSPKYLFRKEGQNVTLSCEQNLNHDAMYWYRQDPGQGLRLIYYSQIVNDFQKGDIAEGYSVSREKKESFPLTVTSAQKNPTAFYLCASSIDRGASPLHFGNGTRLTVT.

In its sample, this clonotype was seen a few times. The rearrangement joins TRBV6-8 to TRBJ1-2; 8 nucleotides agree with TRBD1. The CDR3 totals 15 residues. Germline assignment: CDR1 MNHGY and CDR2 SAAAGT. V was clipped by 8 bases and J by 3 bases; unmatched bases: 11. The CDR3 region has the DNA TGTGCCAGCCGTGGACAGGGAAAGGGGGACTATGGCTACACCTTC. This sequence encodes CASRGQGKGDYGYTF.

By its share, this clonotype is medium-sized (0.01 to 0.1%). The chain recombines TRBV7-2 with TRBJ1-2; D unclear. This CDR3 has 13 amino acids. Deletions cut 0 bases from V and 4 bases from J, with 6 bases between. Germline assignment: CDR1 SGHTA and CDR2 FQGNSA. In DNA, the CDR3 is TGTGCCAGCAGCTTAGCTAGTGGCTATGGCTACACCTTC. It translates to CASSLASGYGYTF.

The gene calls are TRBV7-2 and TRBJ2-7; unclear D gene. The CDR3 has 14 amino acids. The germline V gene has CDR1 SGHTA and CDR2 FQGNSA. V gave up 5 bases and J gave up 3 bases, with 14 bases separating them. CDR3 sequence: CASSPAGRVYEQYF. CDR3 nucleotides: TGTGCCAGCAGCCCAGCAGGCAGAGTCTACGAGCAGTACTTC.

Many counts were recorded for this clonotype. The rearrangement joins TRBV7-2 to TRBJ2-7; 12 positions agree with TRBD2. Germline V gives CDR1 SGHTA, CDR2 FQGNSA. This CDR3 has 15 amino acids. V was clipped by 6 bases and J by 2 bases; unmatched bases: 5. The DNA of the CDR3 is TGTGCCAGCAGTTTTCTAGCGGGAGGGCCCTACGAGCAGTACTTC. It is translated as CASSFLAGGPYEQYF.

This clonotype has just a few counts. The chain is built from TRBV7-3 and TRBJ1-1; 7 bases map to TRBD1. The germline gives CDR1 SGHTA, CDR2 FQGTGA. CDR3 length: 18 residues. V shed 3 bases and J 1 base; nucleotides not matched to a gene: 14. The CDR3 region has the DNA TGTGCCAGCAGCTTGGTTGGTCGTGCGAGACAGGGGAACACTGAAGCTTTCTTT. It yields the protein CASSLVGRARQGNTEAFF.

In DNA form, the CDR3 reads TGCGCCAGCAGCCAAGCCCCGGGCTCCTCCTCCTACGAGCAGTACTTC. Amino acid sequence: CASSQAPGSSSYEQYF. The J gene is TRBJ2-7, the V gene TRBV4-3; D not certain. Trimming removed 1 base from V and 0 bases from J, with 13 bases in between. Germline V gene data show CDR1 as LGHNA and CDR2 as YSLEER. The CDR3 consists of 16 residues.

This clonotype has only a few counts. The chain couples TRBV6-2 or TRBV6-3 to TRBJ2-7; no firm D call. Germline CDR1 and CDR2: MNHEY and SVGEGT. This CDR3 contains 14 residues. V lost 3 bases and J lost 5, with 14 bases in between. CDR3 sequence: CASSYRASSDEQYF. In nucleotides, the CDR3 is TGTGCCAGCAGTTATCGCGCTAGTTCGGACGAGCAGTACTTC.

This clonotype has at least ten counts. The gene calls are TRBV14 and TRBJ2-1, with D maybe TRBD2 (5 bases). The germline V gene encodes CDR1 SGHDN and CDR2 FVKESK. Deletions cut 7 bases from V and 3 bases from J, with 16 bases between. The length of the CDR3 is 15 residues. As DNA, the CDR3 is TGTGCCAGCATGCCGGAAAACGGACTCTACAATGAGCAGTTCTTC. Amino acids: CASMPENGLYNEQFF.

As DNA, the CDR3 is TGCGCCAGCAGTGAATTCTTTGGTGGGCCCCAGCATTTT. Translation gives CASSEFFGGPQHF. J is TRBJ1-5 and V is TRBV10-2; D is unclear. Trimming cost V 3 bases and J 9 bases, with 12 bases left between them. The germline V gene has CDR1 WSHSY and CDR2 SAAADI. The CDR3 is made up of 13 amino acids.

V is TRBV2 and J is TRBJ2-3; weak D call: TRBD1 (6 bases). This CDR3 has 15 amino acids. V gave up 3 bases and J gave up 4 bases, with 14 bases separating them. Germline CDR1 SNHLY, CDR2 FYNNEI. CDR3 sequence (DNA): TGTGCCAGCAGTGAGCAGCAGGGGAAGTCAGATACGCAGTATTTT. Its translation is CASSEQQGKSDTQYF.

The V and J genes are TRBV6-2 or TRBV6-3 and TRBJ2-2; a possible D gene is TRBD1 (5 bases). Trimming left V 5 bases short and J 4 bases short, with 11 bases between. CDR1 and CDR2 from the germline V gene are MNHEY and SVGEGT. The CDR3 has 14 amino acids. The CDR3 here is CASSIRTTTGELFF. The CDR3 region has the DNA TGTGCCAGCAGTATTCGGACAACCACCGGGGAGCTGTTTTTT.

This clonotype occurred many times. The chain employs TRBV11-1 and TRBJ2-5; unclear D gene. The V end lost 5 bases, the J end lost 3 bases, and 13 bases lay between the germline ends. Germline V gene data show CDR1 as SGHAT and CDR2 as FQDESV (reference sequence). This CDR3 is built from 14 residues. The CDR3 region is CASSPKDQKETQYF. The DNA for the CDR3 is TGTGCCAGCAGCCCGAAGGACCAGAAAGAGACCCAGTACTTC. Supplemented by reference TRBV11-1 and TRBJ2-5, the full variable domain reads EAEVAQSPRYKITEKSQAVAFWCDPISGHATLYWYRQILGQGPELLVQFQDESVVDDSQLPKDRFSAERLKGVDSTLKIQPAELGDSAMYLCASSPKDQKETQYFGPGTRLLVL.

This chain links TRBV24-1 with TRBJ1-1, with D maybe TRBD1 (5 bases). V was clipped by 7 bases and J by 8 bases, with 10 bases between them. The CDR3 loop spans 11 amino acids. Germline-derived CDR1 and CDR2 are KGHDR and SFDVKD. In nucleotides, the CDR3 is TGTGCCACCAGGGACAAGGGCGAAGCTTTCTTT. This gives the protein CATRDKGEAFF.

This CDR3 reads CASSYSIRSRGLTDTQYF. The CDR3 DNA is TGTGCCAGCAGTTACTCGATTCGGTCACGGGGGCTTACAGATACGCAGTATTTT. This rearrangement joins TRBV6-6 to TRBJ2-3; the D gene could be TRBD1 or TRBD2 (6 bases each). V was cut by 0 bases and J by 3 bases, with 19 bases left in between. This CDR3 is 18 amino acids long. Germline V CDR1 and CDR2: MNHNY, SVGAGI (reference sequence).

In this sample, this clonotype turned up many times. This chain connects TRBV12-3 or TRBV12-4 to TRBJ2-1; 7 nucleotides match TRBD1. This CDR3 region has 14 residues. Losses at the gene ends were 5 bases for V and 4 bases for J; bases not matched to a gene: 5. The CDR3 bases are TGTGCCAGCAGTCCGGGACAGCCTTACAATGAGCAGTTCTTC. It yields the protein CASSPGQPYNEQFF.

This clonotype has a handful of counts. The rearrangement joins TRBV9 to TRBJ2-2, with 13 nucleotides matching TRBD2. The ends lost 3 bases at V and 4 bases at J; junction bases unmatched: 3. CDR3 length: 16 residues. From germline, CDR1 is SGDLS and CDR2 YYNGEE. The CDR3 DNA follows: TGTGCCAGCAGCGGGGGACTAGCGGGGCTCACCGGGGAGCTGTTTTTT. This gives the protein CASSGGLAGLTGELFF.

This clonotype has ten or more counts. The V call is TRBV7-2, the J call TRBJ1-5; 11 positions match TRBD1. Per the germline V gene, CDR1 is SGHTA and CDR2 is FQGNSA. This CDR3 spans 15 amino acids. V trimming: 5 bases; J trimming: 7 bases; junction bases outside the gene matches: 7. CDR3 DNA sequence: TGTGCCAGCAGCCCGCGGACAGGGGGCGTGCAGCCCCAGCATTTT. Translating gives CASSPRTGGVQPQHF.

In this sample, this clonotype turned up many times. The chain is built from TRBV9 and TRBJ1-2, with D possibly being TRBD1 (5 bases). V was shortened by 0 bases and J by 3 bases, with 15 bases between the two germline ends. There are 16 residues in the CDR3. CDR1 and CDR2 from the germline V gene are SGDLS and YYNGEE. CDR3 protein: CASSVALSGTDYGYTF. The CDR3 nucleotides read TGTGCCAGCAGCGTAGCCTTATCCGGGACGGACTATGGCTACACCTTC.

This clonotype was recorded at least ten times. CDR3 DNA sequence: TGTGCCAGCAGCACCGAGGGGGGGTTAAGTGGAAACACCATATATTTT. Its protein product is CASSTEGGLSGNTIYF. The chain links TRBV7-2 to TRBJ1-3; maybe TRBD1 (6 bases). CDR3 length equals 16 residues. V was clipped by 5 bases and J by 3 bases, with 17 bases between them. Germline assignment: CDR1 SGHTA and CDR2 FQGNSA.

The table lists this clonotype with a few counts. J is TRBJ2-7 and V is TRBV20-1; 9 bases are shared with TRBD1. CDR1 is DFQATT, CDR2 SNEGSKA, per germline (reference sequence). The CDR3 extends over 13 amino acids. After removal of 3 bases from V and 4 bases from J, the junction contained 4 bases not matched to a gene. The CDR3 region is CSASPDRGYEQYF. DNA for the CDR3: TGCAGTGCTAGCCCCGACAGGGGGTACGAGCAGTACTTC.